These 25 T cell receptor beta chains share one sample of origin, sequenced in a study of blood T cell repertoires in COVID-19. The table came from immunoSEQ multiplex PCR; TCRdb's copy has only in-frame clones and leaves some out. The data hold about 69,000 clones, with approximately 80% observed a single time. Sequencing was carried out using peripheral blood. These receptors originate from a man in his forties or fifties with COVID-19, enrolled during active disease.

This clone was found once. CDR3 DNA sequence: TGCGCCAGCAGCTTTCGCGGCGGGGGGCCCGACACCGGGGAGCTGTTTTTT. This encodes CASSFRGGGPDTGELFF. The chain couples TRBV5-1 to TRBJ2-2; TRBD2 aligns across 8 bases. Germline V gene lookup returns CDR1 SGHRS and CDR2 YFSETQ. V was pared by 2 bases and J by 3 bases, with 9 bases of the junction left unmatched. The CDR3 runs 17 residues.

The chain recombines TRBV5-1 with TRBJ2-7; no definite D call. Trimming left V 2 bases short and J 0 bases short, with 6 bases between. In germline, CDR1 is SGHRS, CDR2 YFSETQ. The CDR3 covers 13 residues. The CDR3 spells CASSFGGSYEQYF. CDR3 DNA sequence: TGCGCCAGCAGCTTCGGCGGCTCCTACGAGCAGTACTTC. Drawing the rest from reference TRBV5-1 and TRBJ2-7, the complete variable domain is KAGVTQTPRYLIKTRGQQVTLSCSPISGHRSVSWYQQTPGQGLQFLFEYFSETQRNKGNFPGRFSGRQFSNSRSEMNVSTLELGDSALYLCASSFGGSYEQYFGPGTRLTVT.

V gene TRBV11-3 combines with J gene TRBJ2-1; D gene uncertain. This CDR3 has 15 residues. Trimming cost V 1 base and J 0 bases, with 7 bases left between them. Germline V lookup: CDR1 SGHNT, CDR2 YENEEA. This chain's CDR3 is CASSLGGSSYNEQFF. For the CDR3, the DNA is TGTGCCAGCAGCTTAGGCGGAAGCTCCTACAATGAGCAGTTCTTC.

The chain uses TRBV5-4 and TRBJ2-3; TRBD2 matches 8 bases. V lost 3 bases and J lost 1; bases outside the gene matches: 4. The CDR3 sequence is 15 residues long. Germline V gene lookup returns CDR1 SGHNT and CDR2 YYREEE (reference sequence). The CDR3 sequence: CASSSDGGGTDTQYF. Here the CDR3 DNA reads TGTGCCAGCAGCTCGGACGGGGGGGGCACAGATACGCAGTATTTT.

V and J are TRBV7-2 and TRBJ2-1; no firm D call. V dropped 1 base and J dropped 0 bases, with 7 bases sitting between them. CDR1 and CDR2 (germline): SGHTA, FQGNSA. The CDR3 sequence is 15 residues long. The CDR3 coding sequence is TGTGCCAGCAGCTTAGAGCTGAGCTCCTACAATGAGCAGTTCTTC. This codes for CASSLELSSYNEQFF.

The gene calls are TRBV5-1 and TRBJ2-1; 11 bases match TRBD2. With 4 bases clipped from V and 5 bases from J, the junction kept 11 bases outside the gene matches. The CDR3 runs 17 residues. Germline V gene sequence: CDR1 SGHRS, CDR2 YFSETQ. This CDR3 reads CASSKLHSGGADNEQFF. CDR3 in DNA: TGCGCCAGCAGCAAACTCCATAGCGGGGGGGCCGACAATGAGCAGTTCTTC.

This rearrangement joins TRBV6-2 or TRBV6-3 to TRBJ1-1; no reliable D call. The CDR3 extends over 14 amino acids. Between the trimmed V and J ends, which lost 5 bases and 6 bases, there was a span of 16 bases. CDR1 is MNHEY and CDR2 is SVGEGT in the germline V gene. The CDR3 spells CASSIVEGGAEAFF. The CDR3 nucleotides are TGTGCCAGCAGTATTGTAGAGGGAGGCGCTGAAGCTTTCTTT.

This rearrangement joins TRBV18 to TRBJ1-6; D unclear. Germline-derived CDR1 and CDR2 are KGHSH and LQKENI. The CDR3 covers 16 residues. The V gene lost 0 bases and the J gene lost 6 bases, with 12 bases spanning the gap. The CDR3 DNA reads TGTGCCAGCTCACCACCCGTTCAGTCTCTTAATTCACCCCTCCACTTT. It encodes CASSPPVQSLNSPLHF.

This clone came up once. V is TRBV6-6 and J is TRBJ2-1; D possibly corresponds to TRBD1 (5 bases). V was trimmed by 3 bases and J by 3 bases, leaving 9 bases between them. The CDR3 spans 14 residues. Germline V gives CDR1 MNHNY, CDR2 SVGAGI (reference sequence). Written as DNA, the CDR3 is TGTGCCAGCAGTTATCAGACAGTCTACAATGAGCAGTTCTTC. Amino acid sequence: CASSYQTVYNEQFF.

This chain connects TRBV7-3 to TRBJ1-2; D might be TRBD1 (5 bases). Trimming pared 5 bases from V and 4 bases from J, leaving 17 bases between. CDR1 SGHTA and CDR2 FQGTGA come from the germline V gene. The CDR3 is made up of 15 amino acids. This CDR3 reads CASSPTGGGSYGYTF. The CDR3 DNA sequence: TGTGCCAGCAGCCCGACCGGGGGAGGTAGCTATGGCTACACCTTC.

V and J are TRBV7-6 and TRBJ2-3; 8 nucleotides agree with TRBD2. After removal of 1 base from V and 1 base from J, the junction contained 4 bases not matched to a gene. This CDR3 spans 16 amino acids. Germline assignment: CDR1 SGHVS and CDR2 FNYEAQ. CDR3 residues: CASSLEAGAGTDTQYF. Here the CDR3 DNA reads TGTGCCAGCAGCTTAGAAGCGGGGGCCGGCACAGATACGCAGTATTTT.

The count of this clone is one. V gene TRBV19 combines with J gene TRBJ2-5, with TRBD2 matching over 8 bases. CDR1 is LNHDA and CDR2 is SQIVND in the germline V gene (reference sequence). The CDR3 has 13 amino acids. V lost 7 bases to trimming and J lost 5 bases; unmatched junction nucleotides: 6. The CDR3: CASNSGARETQYF. CDR3 DNA sequence: TGTGCCAGTAATAGCGGGGCACGGGAGACCCAGTACTTC.

The V gene is TRBV5-3, the J gene TRBJ1-2, with D maybe TRBD1 (6 bases). TRBV5-3 is designated an ORF whose function remains uncertain. V was clipped by 4 bases and J by 4 bases, with 17 bases between them. The CDR3 consists of 15 residues. The DNA of the CDR3 is TGTGCCAGAAGCGGAAAACTAGGGGGATTCTATGGCTACACCTTC. Protein sequence: CARSGKLGGFYGYTF.

The V call is TRBV9, the J call TRBJ2-1; 9 bases fit TRBD2. The CDR3 is made up of 17 amino acids. With V trimmed by 1 base and J by 2 bases, 7 bases remained unmatched. Germline-derived CDR1 and CDR2 are SGDLS and YYNGEE. CDR3 region: CASSVLAASGAYNEQFF. The CDR3, as DNA: TGTGCCAGCAGCGTACTGGCGGCTAGCGGGGCCTACAATGAGCAGTTCTTC. Together with reference TRBV9 and TRBJ2-1, the CDR3 gives the full variable domain: DSGVTQTPKHLITATGQRVTLRCSPRSGDLSVYWYQQSLDQGLQFLIQYYNGEERAKGNILERFSAQQFPDLHSELNLSSLELGDSALYFCASSVLAASGAYNEQFFGPGTRLTVL.

The chain uses TRBV5-6 and TRBJ1-5, with 11 bases fitting TRBD1. The CDR3 extends over 15 amino acids. J lost 6 bases, V lost 4 bases, and 6 bases had no gene match. From germline, CDR1 is SGHDT and CDR2 YYEEEE. CDR3 DNA: TGTGCCAGCAGCACGGGACAGGGGGAGGGTCAGCCCCAGCATTTT. Amino acids: CASSTGQGEGQPQHF.

This clone was picked up one time. The chain is built from TRBV19 and TRBJ1-4, with D possibly being TRBD1 (5 bases). The CDR3 totals 15 residues. Per germline, CDR1 LNHDA and CDR2 SQIVND (reference sequence). V was cut by 3 bases and J by 2 bases, with 10 bases left in between. The CDR3, as DNA: TGTGCCAGTAGTATTTCCAGGGCCACTAATGAAAAACTGTTTTTT. This sequence encodes CASSISRATNEKLFF.

This chain joins TRBV5-1 and TRBJ2-6; D is perhaps TRBD2 (7 bases). Germline-derived CDR1 and CDR2 are SGHRS and YFSETQ. Trimming removed 0 bases from V and 0 bases from J, with 10 bases in between. The CDR3 is made up of 17 amino acids. The CDR3 nucleotides are TGCGCCAGCAGCTTGGGCGGGGGCCGCTCTGGGGCCAACGTCCTGACTTTC. Its protein product is CASSLGGGRSGANVLTF.

The J gene is TRBJ2-2, the V gene TRBV28; perhaps TRBD2 as D (6 bases). The V gene lost 7 bases and the J gene lost 1 base, with 16 bases spanning the gap. The CDR3 has 16 amino acids. Per the germline V gene, CDR1 is MDHEN and CDR2 is SYDVKM. The CDR3 DNA follows: TGTGCCAGCACCCGACCCGGGACTGAGAACACCGGGGAGCTGTTTTTT. Protein product: CASTRPGTENTGELFF.

The rearrangement uses TRBV5-5 and TRBJ1-4; no clear D gene. The CDR3 has 17 residues. V shed 2 bases and J shed 0 bases, with 14 bases lying between them. The V gene's germline CDR1 is SGHKS and CDR2 YYEKEE (reference sequence). The DNA for the CDR3 is TGTGCCAGCAGCTTCGACATAGGCCCAGCAACTAATGAAAAACTGTTTTTT. Translation: CASSFDIGPATNEKLFF.

The V and J genes are TRBV4-1 and TRBJ2-2, with 7 bases that match TRBD1. The CDR3 is made up of 14 amino acids. V dropped 2 bases and J dropped 5; count of bases not matched to a gene: 2. CDR1 MGHRA and CDR2 YSYEKL come from the germline V gene. In DNA form, the CDR3 reads TGCGCCAGCAGCCAACCAGGGGGTACCGGGGAGCTGTTTTTT. Amino acids: CASSQPGGTGELFF.

The count of this clone is one. The chain joins TRBV7-4 to TRBJ1-4, with TRBD1 matching over 7 bases. Germline V gene sequence: CDR1 SGHVT, CDR2 SQSDAQ. The CDR3 is 12 amino acids. With V trimmed by 6 bases and J by 6 bases, 1 base remained unmatched. The CDR3 protein is CASSTGDEKLFF. The CDR3 coding sequence is TGTGCCAGCAGTACAGGGGATGAAAAACTGTTTTTT.

V is TRBV4-3 and J is TRBJ2-7, with 7 bases fitting TRBD1. Germline CDR1 and CDR2: LGHNA and YSLEER. The CDR3 contains 17 residues. With 0 bases clipped from V and 0 bases from J, the junction kept 8 bases outside the gene matches. The CDR3 DNA reads TGCGCCAGCAGCCAAGATGGGGGACAGCCCGACTCCTACGAGCAGTACTTC. Translating gives CASSQDGGQPDSYEQYF.

The CDR3: CASSLVPRAAYEQYF. The CDR3 DNA reads as TGTGCCAGCAGCTTAGTTCCCCGCGCGGCCTACGAGCAGTACTTC. V is TRBV11-2 and J is TRBJ2-7; no definite D call. The germline CDR1 and CDR2 sequences are SGHAT and FQNNGV. This CDR3 has 15 amino acids. V was pared by 1 base and J by 2 bases, with 12 bases between.

This sequence joins TRBV7-8 and TRBJ2-3, with TRBD1 as a possible D gene (6 bases). V lost 5 bases and J lost 2, with 17 bases in between. This CDR3 region has 16 residues. Germline V CDR1 and CDR2: SGHVS, FQNEAQ. CDR3 bases: TGTGCCAGCAGCCCACTCCGGGACACTATCACAGATACGCAGTATTTT. Its protein is CASSPLRDTITDTQYF.

This chain joins TRBV7-9 and TRBJ2-7; tentative D call: TRBD1 (6 bases). Germline-derived CDR1 and CDR2 are SEHNR and FQNEAQ (reference sequence). With 3 bases removed from V and 1 base from J, the gap between germline ends came to 7 bases. This CDR3 contains 13 residues. CDR3 amino acids: CASSFRGSYEQYF. In DNA form, the CDR3 reads TGTGCCAGCAGCTTTAGGGGGTCCTACGAGCAGTACTTC.